The 4 T cell receptor beta chains given below trace back to one sample, sequenced in a study of T cells in Graves' hyperthyroidism and ophthalmopathy. Using RNA transcripts as the source, TCR beta CDR3 regions were amplified. A first-round RT-PCR of the TCR CDR3 used the HTBI primer set. TCRdb fed the multiplex PCR reads into MiXCR, producing one record per CDR3 protein. Of 450,000 to 550,000 distinct CDR3 sequences in the sample, roughly 24% were seen once. The source material was blood. These receptors originate from a woman aged 25 to 39 with Graves' ophthalmopathy.

The V and J genes are TRBV4-1 and TRBJ2-5; tentatively, D is TRBD2 (6 bases). In germline, CDR1 is MGHRA, CDR2 YSYEKL. This CDR3 has 17 residues. Between the trimmed V and J ends, which lost 1 base and 1 base, there was a span of 16 bases. CDR3: CASSQVSGGAVQETQYF. The CDR3 DNA follows: TGCGCCAGCAGCCAAGTCTCCGGGGGTGCTGTCCAAGAGACCCAGTACTTC.

In its sample, this clonotype was seen many times. The V gene is TRBV7-2, the J gene TRBJ1-6, with D possibly matching TRBD1 (6 bases). CDR1 and CDR2 (germline): SGHTA, FQGNSA. Trimming stripped 5 bases from V and 5 bases from J, with 13 bases between. CDR3 size: 15 residues. The CDR3 DNA reads TGTGCCAGCAGCGGACGCCGGACAGATAATTCACCCCTCCACTTT. The encoded protein is CASSGRRTDNSPLHF.

This clonotype was seen repeatedly, ten times or more. The CDR3 nucleotides read TGTGCCAGTAGCACAGGGGGGACTTTGGACACCTTC. Amino acids: CASSTGGTLDTF. V usage is TRBV19 and J usage is TRBJ1-2; 8 positions match TRBD1. Trimming took 6 bases from V and 12 from J; bases not matched to a gene: 9. Germline CDR1 reads LNHDA; CDR2 reads SQIVND (reference sequence). This CDR3 contains 12 residues.

The chain has TRBV28 and TRBJ2-7; 12 bases align to TRBD2. CDR1 and CDR2 from the germline V gene are MDHEN and SYDVKM. CDR3 size: 15 residues. The junction had 7 bases not matched to a gene; V was cut back by 5 bases and J by 5 bases. CDR3 in amino acids: CASSILAGGPHEQYF. The CDR3 region has the DNA TGTGCCAGCAGTATCCTAGCGGGAGGGCCCCACGAGCAGTACTTC.